The 28 T cell receptor beta chains listed next were all sequenced from one sample in a study of cytomegalovirus exposure and HLA in healthy donors. It was with 60 Vbeta and 13 Jbeta primers that the PCR ran. Clones were read by immunoSEQ multiplex PCR, and TCRdb kept only the in-frame ones, dropping some. In the table there are under 110,000 clones, 70% to 85% of which are singletons. Specimen: PBMCs. All receptors come from a man in his 60s in good health and CMV-seronegative.

This clone was observed a handful of times. V is TRBV29-1 and J is TRBJ2-1, with 9 bases fitting TRBD1. This CDR3 comprises 12 residues. The germline CDR1 and CDR2 sequences are SQVTM and ANQGSEA. CDR3 sequence reads: CRAGWGQGFEFF. The CDR3 region has the DNA TGCAGGGCTGGGTGGGGACAGGGTTTTGAGTTCTTC.

The chain employs TRBV6-6 and TRBJ2-7, with D perhaps matching TRBD1 (6 bases). Between the trimmed V and J ends, which lost 4 bases and 2 bases, there was a span of 9 bases. Germline lookup yields CDR1 MNHNY and CDR2 SVGAGI (reference sequence). This CDR3 region has 13 residues. The CDR3 here is CASSSDSPYEQYV. The CDR3, as DNA: TGTGCCAGCAGTTCGGACAGCCCCTACGAGCAGTACGTC.

This clone was found a few times. The rearrangement uses TRBV7-6 and TRBJ1-1; D is unresolved. This CDR3 has 14 residues. Germline V lookup: CDR1 SGHVS, CDR2 FNYEAQ. V was pared by 2 bases and J by 1 base, with 8 bases between. This CDR3 reads CASSLYEGNTEAFF. The CDR3 DNA sequence: TGTGCCAGCAGCTTATACGAGGGGAACACTGAAGCTTTCTTT. The whole variable domain, filled in from reference TRBV7-6 and TRBJ1-1, reads GAGVSQSPRYKVTKRGQDVALRCDPISGHVSLYWYRQALGQGPEFLTYFNYEAQQDKSGLPNDRFSAERPEGSISTLTIQRTEQRDSAMYRCASSLYEGNTEAFFGQGTRLTVV.

This rearrangement joins TRBV6-5 to TRBJ1-5; TRBD1 aligns across 8 bases. The germline V gene encodes CDR1 MNHEY and CDR2 SVGAGI. CDR3 length equals 15 residues. After removal of 0 bases from V and 4 bases from J, the junction contained 2 bases not matched to a gene. DNA of the CDR3: TGTGCCAGCAGTTACTCGCGACAGGGGAATCAGCCCCAGCATTTT. It yields the protein CASSYSRQGNQPQHF.

The chain employs TRBV2 and TRBJ1-4; tentatively, D is TRBD1 (5 bases). The V end was cut by 1 base, the J end by 7 bases, with 7 bases between. CDR3 length: 13 amino acids. Germline CDR1 SNHLY, CDR2 FYNNEI. CDR3 in amino acids: CASSEVGVEKLFF. The CDR3 region has the DNA TGTGCCAGCAGTGAAGTAGGGGTTGAAAAACTGTTTTTT.

The V call is TRBV6-5, the J call TRBJ2-7, with D possibly TRBD2 on 5 matching bases. Germline values: CDR1 MNHEY, CDR2 SVGAGI. V lost 5 bases and J lost 7, with 9 bases in between. CDR3 length equals 11 residues. CDR3 coding DNA: TGTGCCAGCAGTGACGGGGTAGAGCAGTACGTC. Translation: CASSDGVEQYV.

This clone was counted only a few times. This chain uses TRBV10-1 with TRBJ2-5, with 7 bases lining up with TRBD1. J lost 1 base, V lost 3 bases, and 2 bases had no gene match. Per germline, CDR1 WNHNN and CDR2 SYGVQD (reference sequence). The CDR3 has 14 residues. The CDR3 protein is CASSDWDSQETQYF. CDR3 DNA sequence: TGCGCCAGCAGTGATTGGGACAGCCAAGAGACCCAGTACTTC.

This sequence joins TRBV7-8 and TRBJ1-5, with 8 positions matching TRBD1. The CDR3 runs 16 residues. V trimming: 1 base; J trimming: 7 bases; junction bases outside the gene matches: 9. Per the germline V gene, CDR1 is SGHVS and CDR2 is FQNEAQ. The chain's CDR3 is CASSLGEQGVWQPQHF. In nucleotides, the CDR3 is TGTGCCAGCAGCTTAGGGGAACAGGGGGTCTGGCAGCCCCAGCATTTT.

V gene TRBV10-3 combines with J gene TRBJ1-1; TRBD1 matches at 10 bases. The V gene end was trimmed by 6 bases and the J gene end by 7 bases; junction bases not matched to a gene: 5. The CDR3 length is 13 residues. CDR1 is ENHRY, CDR2 SYGVKD, per germline. The CDR3 DNA follows: TGTGCCATCAGCCGGGACAGGGGAGATGAAGCTTTCTTT. As protein: CAISRDRGDEAFF.

The rearrangement links TRBV5-8 to TRBJ2-3, with TRBD2 matching over 9 bases. With V trimmed by 7 bases and J by 6 bases, 6 bases remained unmatched. Looked up from germline, CDR1 is SGHTS and CDR2 is YDEGEE. CDR3 length: 13 residues. CDR3 sequence: CASASGAGDTQYF. The CDR3 DNA reads as TGTGCCAGCGCTAGCGGGGCCGGGGATACGCAGTATTTT.

This clone has more than one count but fewer than ten. The chain employs TRBV28 and TRBJ1-2; the match to TRBD1 covers 7 bases. V shed 6 bases, J shed 4 bases, and the junction held 5 bases outside the gene matches. Germline CDR1 and CDR2: MDHEN and SYDVKM. This CDR3 is 13 amino acids long. DNA of the CDR3: TGTGCCAGCAGACCGGGACAGCCCTATGGCTACACCTTC. Translation: CASRPGQPYGYTF.

This clone was seen a few times. The V call is TRBV4-2, the J call TRBJ2-5; D is perhaps TRBD1 (5 bases). The J call may be faulty, since TRBJ2-7 better matches the DNA end. Germline lookup yields CDR1 LGHNA and CDR2 YNFKEQ. The CDR3 covers 15 residues. The CDR3 DNA reads as TGTGCCAGCAGCCAAGAATGGGGCTCGGGCTACGAGCAGTACTTC. Translated: CASSQEWGSGYEQYF.

V gene TRBV7-8 combines with J gene TRBJ1-5, with 7 bases aligning to TRBD1. The CDR3 spans 14 residues. The V gene's germline CDR1 is SGHVS and CDR2 FQNEAQ. V was pared by 1 base and J by 8 bases, with 5 bases of the junction left unmatched. The CDR3 reads CASSLGQGKKPQHF. The CDR3 DNA is TGTGCCAGCAGCTTAGGACAGGGAAAGAAGCCCCAGCATTTT. The full variable domain, its missing parts supplied by reference TRBV7-8 and TRBJ1-5, is GAGVSQSPRYKVAKRGQDVALRCDPISGHVSLFWYQQALGQGPEFLTYFQNEAQLDKSGLPSDRFFAERPEGSVSTLKIQRTQQEDSAVYLCASSLGQGKKPQHFGDGTRLSIL.

The genes are TRBV27 and TRBJ2-2, with a possible D match to TRBD1 (6 bases). There are 17 residues in the CDR3. V lost 6 bases and J 0 bases, leaving 17 bases between the germline ends. Germline CDR1 MNHEY, CDR2 SMNVEV (reference sequence). This chain's CDR3 is CASSLHLRTANTGELFF. The CDR3 DNA is TGTGCCAGCAGCCTGCACCTCAGGACAGCGAACACCGGGGAGCTGTTTTTT.

This chain connects TRBV5-6 to TRBJ2-2, with D perhaps TRBD2 (5 bases). CDR3 size: 13 residues. Germline CDR1 is SGHDT and CDR2 is YYEEEE. V lost 4 bases and J 4 bases, leaving 8 bases between the germline ends. CDR3 residues: CASSARGTGELFF. CDR3 DNA sequence: TGTGCCAGCAGCGCACGGGGCACCGGGGAGCTGTTTTTT.

The CDR3 nucleotides read TGTGCCAGCAGTTTATGGGGGACTGCCTTGAACTATGGCTACACCTTC. Translation: CASSLWGTALNYGYTF. The chain carries TRBV28 and TRBJ1-2; D may be TRBD1 (5 bases). The germline V and J ends were trimmed by 0 bases and 2 bases, with 13 bases remaining between them. The CDR3 has 16 amino acids. Germline V CDR1 and CDR2: MDHEN, SYDVKM.

The chain couples TRBV5-1 to TRBJ2-1; 9 nucleotides match TRBD2. This CDR3 spans 16 amino acids. Germline assignment: CDR1 SGHRS and CDR2 YFSETQ. V was pared by 4 bases and J by 7 bases, with 12 bases of the junction left unmatched. CDR3 loop: CASSLYSGLARNEQFF. The CDR3 DNA follows: TGCGCCAGCAGCCTGTACTCGGGACTAGCAAGGAATGAGCAGTTCTTC.

The V and J genes are TRBV29-1 and TRBJ1-2; the D is unclear. The CDR3 spans 13 residues. Trimming left V 1 base short and J 7 bases short, with 13 bases between. The V gene's germline CDR1 is SQVTM and CDR2 ANQGSEA. CDR3 protein: CSVEGGRRVGYTF. CDR3 in DNA: TGCAGCGTTGAAGGTGGGAGACGGGTTGGCTACACCTTC.

On this clone itself: This specimen includes other DNA sequences encoding the same CDR3. This chain uses TRBV2 with TRBJ2-3; TRBD1 agrees at 7 bases. Germline CDR1 and CDR2: SNHLY and FYNNEI. The CDR3 is 15 residues long. The V gene end was trimmed by 5 bases and the J gene end by 4 bases; junction bases not matched to a gene: 9. The CDR3 coding sequence is TGTGCCAGCAGTACAACAGGGGACGACGCAGATACGCAGTATTTT. Its protein product is CASSTTGDDADTQYF.

This clone showed up just once. The chain recombines TRBV7-2 with TRBJ1-5; D is undetermined. Germline assignment: CDR1 SGHTA and CDR2 FQGNSA. Trimming removed 5 bases at V and 9 bases at J, with 11 bases between. The CDR3 spans 12 residues. The CDR3 region is CASSPSGGPQHF. For the CDR3, the DNA is TGTGCCAGCAGCCCTTCCGGAGGGCCCCAGCATTTT.

The chain uses TRBV30 and TRBJ1-6; TRBD1 agrees at 7 bases. Germline V lookup: CDR1 GTSNPN, CDR2 SVGIG (reference sequence). The CDR3 runs 15 residues. After removal of 3 bases from V and 5 bases from J, the junction contained 7 bases not matched to a gene. The CDR3 loop reads CAWRGGTANNSPLHF. The CDR3 DNA sequence: TGTGCCTGGAGGGGCGGGACAGCTAATAATTCACCCCTCCACTTT.

The chain employs TRBV28 and TRBJ2-1; no reliable D call. V dropped 2 bases and J dropped 5 bases, with 4 bases sitting between them. Looked up from germline, CDR1 is MDHEN and CDR2 is SYDVKM. The CDR3 has 12 amino acids. CDR3 sequence reads: CASSLLNNEQFF. The DNA of the CDR3 is TGTGCCAGCAGTTTACTTAACAATGAGCAGTTCTTC.

This chain connects TRBV28 to TRBJ1-6; D possibly corresponds to TRBD1 (5 bases). The CDR3 totals 16 residues. CDR1 and CDR2 (germline): MDHEN, SYDVKM. The ends were cut back, 4 bases at V and 7 bases at J, with 17 bases in the middle. The CDR3 bases are TGTGCCAGCAGTTCGCCGGGGGAGGGACGAAATTCACCCCTCCACTTT. Translated: CASSSPGEGRNSPLHF. The full variable domain, rest sourced from reference TRBV28 and TRBJ1-6, is DVKVTQSSRYLVKRTGEKVFLECVQDMDHENMFWYRQDPGLGLRLIYFSYDVKMKEKGDIPEGYSVSREKKERFSLILESASTNQTSMYLCASSSPGEGRNSPLHFGNGTRLTVT.

The chain recombines TRBV29-1 with TRBJ1-2; D unresolved. V lost 5 bases, J lost 2 bases, and 9 bases lay in between. CDR1 SQVTM and CDR2 ANQGSEA come from the germline V gene. This CDR3 is built from 12 residues. Here the CDR3 DNA reads TGCAGCGTTTTGGTACAGAACTATGGCTACACCTTC. It encodes CSVLVQNYGYTF. The entire variable domain, with the rest obtained from reference TRBV29-1 and TRBJ1-2, is as follows: SAVISQKPSRDICQRGTSLTIQCQVDSQVTMMFWYRQQPGQSLTLIATANQGSEATYESGFVIDKFPISRPNLTFSTLTVSNMSPEDSSIYLCSVLVQNYGYTFGSGTRLTVV.

The chain carries TRBV18 and TRBJ1-1; 7 bases match TRBD1. CDR3 length equals 13 residues. Germline V gene sequence: CDR1 KGHSH, CDR2 LQKENI. V gave up 1 base and J gave up 5 bases; unmatched junction bases: 1. The CDR3 region has the DNA TGTGCCAGCTCACCACAGGGGGCTACTGAAGCTTTCTTT. This codes for CASSPQGATEAFF. Full variable domain (rest looked up from reference TRBV18 and TRBJ1-1): NAGVMQNPRHLVRRRGQEARLRCSPMKGHSHVYWYRQLPEEGLKFMVYLQKENIIDESGMPKERFSAEFPKEGPSILRIQQVVRGDSAAYFCASSPQGATEAFFGQGTRLTVV.

The chain combines TRBV5-7 with TRBJ1-1, with TRBD1 matching over 9 bases. TRBV5-7 is labeled an ORF, and its function is uncertain. V was pared by 4 bases and J by 5 bases, with 12 bases of the junction left unmatched. CDR3 size: 16 residues. CDR3 sequence (DNA): TGTGCCAGCAGCCCGAGGGGGGACAGGGTACTTACTGAAGCTTTCTTT. Translating gives CASSPRGDRVLTEAFF.

In this sample, this clone turned up once. The chain uses TRBV7-3 and TRBJ2-1, with TRBD1 matching over 8 bases. The germline V gene has CDR1 SGHTA and CDR2 FQGTGA. V lost 5 bases, J lost 7 bases, and 7 bases stayed unmatched. The CDR3 sequence is 14 residues long. CDR3 residues: CASSRDRLGNEQFF. CDR3 nucleotide sequence: TGTGCCAGCAGCCGGGACAGGCTTGGGAATGAGCAGTTCTTC.

V is TRBV7-2 and J is TRBJ1-2; TRBD1 might be the D (6 bases). V was cut by 5 bases and J by 5 bases, with 15 bases left in between. Germline assignment: CDR1 SGHTA and CDR2 FQGNSA. The CDR3 runs 14 residues. The CDR3 region has the DNA TGTGCCAGCAGCCCAGCAGGGGTAGGGTATGGCTACACCTTC. Translated: CASSPAGVGYGYTF.